The 20 T cell receptor beta chains presented below share a single source sample, sequenced in a study of Tregs in tolerant kidney transplant recipients. Measured with immunoSEQ multiplex PCR; TCRdb has only the in-frame clones, and not every one. This table has some 71,000 clones, 70% to 90% appearing once. Source: CD4+ T cells from blood, taken before the transplant. The source of these receptors is a human donor who received a combined kidney and bone marrow transplant.

The chain carries TRBV9 and TRBJ2-7; 10 bases map to TRBD1. The V gene's germline CDR1 is SGDLS and CDR2 YYNGEE. This CDR3 contains 14 residues. Losses at the gene ends were 4 bases for V and 4 bases for J; bases not matched to a gene: 5. Here the CDR3 DNA reads TGTGCCAGCAGCAACCGGGACAGGGGTTACGAGCAGTACTTC. The encoded protein is CASSNRDRGYEQYF.

The CDR3, as DNA: TGTGCCAGCAGTTACTCGCAGGGGGTACGAAAACTGTTTTTT. It codes for CASSYSQGVRKLFF. This chain connects TRBV6-5 to TRBJ1-4; the match to TRBD1 covers 7 bases. The CDR3 loop spans 14 amino acids. From germline, CDR1 is MNHEY and CDR2 SVGAGI. V shed 0 bases, J shed 10 bases, and the junction held 5 bases outside the gene matches.

The chain uses TRBV19 and TRBJ2-7; 8 nucleotides match TRBD1. CDR1 LNHDA and CDR2 SQIVND come from the germline V gene (reference sequence). The junction had 10 bases not matched to a gene; V was cut back by 2 bases and J by 7 bases. CDR3 length equals 15 residues. The CDR3 DNA follows: TGTGCCAGTAGTATATCAGGGGGCCGAGTCGAGGAGCAGTACTTC. The encoded protein is CASSISGGRVEEQYF.

The gene calls are TRBV27 and TRBJ2-3; the D is unclear. CDR1 MNHEY and CDR2 SMNVEV come from the germline V gene (reference sequence). CDR3 length equals 14 residues. The V and J ends lost 6 bases and 2 bases respectively, with 12 bases between them. CDR3 protein: CASSSLPNTDTQYF. The CDR3 DNA sequence: TGTGCCAGCAGCTCCCTACCTAACACAGATACGCAGTATTTT.

The J gene is TRBJ2-1, the V gene TRBV6-5, with TRBD2 identical over 8 bases. J was trimmed by 5 bases and V by 0 bases; bases with no gene match: 3. Germline-derived CDR1 and CDR2 are MNHEY and SVGAGI. The CDR3 loop spans 15 amino acids. This chain's CDR3 is CASSYSGSGNNEQFF. In DNA form, the CDR3 reads TGTGCCAGCAGTTACTCGGGTAGCGGGAACAATGAGCAGTTCTTC.

This sequence joins TRBV6-1 and TRBJ2-3; 8 bases map to TRBD1. This CDR3 comprises 13 residues. V was pared by 6 bases and J by 6 bases, with 5 bases of the junction left unmatched. The germline V gene encodes CDR1 MNHNS and CDR2 SASEGT. The CDR3 reads CASRAGGEDTQYF. CDR3 nucleotide sequence: TGTGCCAGCAGGGCAGGGGGCGAGGATACGCAGTATTTT.

The chain recombines TRBV18 with TRBJ1-4; D remains unclear. Trimming cost V 1 base and J 7 bases, with 13 bases left between them. CDR1 is KGHSH, CDR2 LQKENI, per germline. There are 15 residues in the CDR3. CDR3 region: CASSPHNSPGEKLFF. The CDR3 DNA sequence: TGTGCCAGCTCACCACATAATTCCCCGGGTGAAAAACTGTTTTTT.

This rearrangement joins TRBV4-3 to TRBJ2-7, with TRBD1 matching 8 bases. Trimming cost V 2 bases and J 0 bases; bases outside gene matches: 12. This CDR3 region has 18 residues. Germline loops: CDR1 LGHNA, CDR2 YSLEER. The CDR3 DNA reads TGCGCCAGCAGCCAACAGGCGAGGACAGGGCCATACTCCTACGAGCAGTACTTC. This codes for CASSQQARTGPYSYEQYF.

The gene calls are TRBV28 and TRBJ1-1; maybe TRBD1 (6 bases). CDR1 and CDR2 (germline): MDHEN, SYDVKM. There are 15 residues in the CDR3. The V end was cut by 4 bases, the J end by 1 base, with 13 bases between. In DNA form, the CDR3 reads TGTGCCAGCAGTTCACCGGGACACCCGAACACTGAAGCTTTCTTT. It encodes CASSSPGHPNTEAFF.

V usage is TRBV29-1 and J usage is TRBJ1-2; no clear D. Per the germline V gene, CDR1 is SQVTM and CDR2 is ANQGSEA. With 4 bases removed from V and 8 bases from J, the gap between germline ends came to 14 bases. This CDR3 contains 12 residues. The CDR3 DNA sequence: TGCAGCGTTGCTATGGCCAAGGAGGGCTACACCTTC. Encoded protein: CSVAMAKEGYTF.

V usage is TRBV7-2 and J usage is TRBJ2-7; 9 bases are shared with TRBD1. CDR3 length: 14 amino acids. In germline, CDR1 is SGHTA, CDR2 FQGNSA. V trimming: 5 bases; J trimming: 5 bases; junction bases outside the gene matches: 7. As DNA, the CDR3 is TGTGCCAGCAGCCCCGGGACAGGGTACCACGAGCAGTACTTC. This codes for CASSPGTGYHEQYF.

V gene TRBV30 combines with J gene TRBJ1-4; a weak D match, TRBD1 (6 bases). The CDR3 has 15 amino acids. CDR1 and CDR2 from the germline V gene are GTSNPN and SVGIG (reference sequence). V was clipped by 0 bases and J by 5 bases, with 13 bases between them. CDR3 in DNA: TGTGCCTGGAGTGTGGGCAACAGGGAAAATGAAAAACTGTTTTTT. The encoded protein is CAWSVGNRENEKLFF.

The CDR3 spells CASTYRGGATNEKLFF. The CDR3 DNA is TGTGCCAGTACCTACAGGGGAGGTGCAACTAATGAAAAACTGTTTTTT. The gene calls are TRBV19 and TRBJ1-4; 7 nucleotides line up with TRBD1. The germline V gene has CDR1 LNHDA and CDR2 SQIVND (reference sequence). CDR3 length: 16 amino acids. The J segment lost 0 bases and the V segment lost 7 bases, leaving 8 bases of the junction unmatched.

DNA of the CDR3: TGTGCCAGCAGTGATGGGGACAGGGGGCGAGAGGGCTACACCTTC. Its protein is CASSDGDRGREGYTF. J is TRBJ1-2 and V is TRBV6-1; 12 bases align to TRBD1. CDR1 MNHNS and CDR2 SASEGT come from the germline V gene. This CDR3 spans 15 amino acids. V lost 3 bases and J lost 8; bases outside the gene matches: 7.

J is TRBJ2-5 and V is TRBV15; 10 positions agree with TRBD1. The CDR3 totals 14 residues. The germline V gene encodes CDR1 LNHNV and CDR2 YYDKDF (reference sequence). V trimming: 4 bases; J trimming: 6 bases; junction bases outside the gene matches: 5. DNA of the CDR3: TGTGCCACCAGCAACGGGGACAGGGGAAAGACCCAGTACTTC. This codes for CATSNGDRGKTQYF.

The chain carries TRBV28 and TRBJ1-1, with D possibly TRBD1 on 6 matching bases. CDR1 MDHEN and CDR2 SYDVKM come from the germline V gene. The CDR3 sequence is 12 residues long. With 5 bases removed from V and 6 bases from J, the gap between germline ends came to 10 bases. The CDR3 sequence: CASSPQGPEAFF. In nucleotides, the CDR3 is TGTGCCAGCAGTCCACAGGGACCTGAAGCTTTCTTT.

The chain uses TRBV5-4 and TRBJ2-2; no reliable D call. This CDR3 is 18 amino acids long. Trimming pared 4 bases from V and 0 bases from J, leaving 19 bases between. Germline assignment: CDR1 SGHNT and CDR2 YYREEE (reference sequence). CDR3 in DNA: TGTGCCAGCAGCCCGATTTCCCGCGGATCAACGAACACCGGGGAGCTGTTTTTT. Residues: CASSPISRGSTNTGELFF.

The chain combines TRBV30 with TRBJ1-4, with TRBD1 as a possible D gene (6 bases). The CDR3 runs 13 residues. Trimming stripped 3 bases from V and 6 bases from J, with 11 bases between. Looked up from germline, CDR1 is GTSNPN and CDR2 is SVGIG (reference sequence). CDR3 sequence: CAWRAGAYEKLFF. In nucleotides, the CDR3 is TGTGCCTGGAGGGCAGGGGCTTATGAAAAACTGTTTTTT.

V usage is TRBV2 and J usage is TRBJ1-5, with D uncertain. Trimming took 6 bases from V and 3 from J, leaving 18 bases between them. CDR3 size: 16 residues. The germline gives CDR1 SNHLY, CDR2 FYNNEI. DNA for the CDR3: TGTGCCAGCAGGGCCTCCTCAGGATTACCCAATCAGCCCCAGCATTTT. This sequence encodes CASRASSGLPNQPQHF.

The V gene is TRBV7-2, the J gene TRBJ2-7, with 9 bases matching TRBD2. The CDR3 runs to 14 residues. CDR1 and CDR2 (germline): SGHTA, FQGNSA. V shed 4 bases and J 5 bases; nucleotides not matched to a gene: 6. The CDR3 loop reads CASSSGLATNEQYF. CDR3 in DNA: TGTGCCAGCAGCTCAGGACTAGCGACAAACGAGCAGTACTTC. Together with reference TRBV7-2 and TRBJ2-7, the CDR3 gives the full variable domain: GAGVSQSPSNKVTEKGKDVELRCDPISGHTALYWYRQSLGQGLEFLIYFQGNSAPDKSGLPSDRFSAERTGGSVSTLTIQRTQQEDSAVYLCASSSGLATNEQYFGPGTRLTVT.